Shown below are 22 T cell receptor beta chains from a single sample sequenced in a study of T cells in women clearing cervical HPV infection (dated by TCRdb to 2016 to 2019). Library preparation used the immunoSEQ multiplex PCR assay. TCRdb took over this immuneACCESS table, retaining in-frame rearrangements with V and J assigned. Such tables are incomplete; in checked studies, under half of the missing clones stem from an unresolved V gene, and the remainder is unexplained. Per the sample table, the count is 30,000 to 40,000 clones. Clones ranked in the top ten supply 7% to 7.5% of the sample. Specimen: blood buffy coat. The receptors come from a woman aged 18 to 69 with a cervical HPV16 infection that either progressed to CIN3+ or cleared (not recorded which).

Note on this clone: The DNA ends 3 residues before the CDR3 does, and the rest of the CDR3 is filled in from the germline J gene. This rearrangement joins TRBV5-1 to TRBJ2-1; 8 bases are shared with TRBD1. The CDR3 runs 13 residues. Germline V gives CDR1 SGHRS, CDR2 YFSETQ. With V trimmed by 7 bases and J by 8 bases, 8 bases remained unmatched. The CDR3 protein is CASGRDRRDEQFF. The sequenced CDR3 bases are TGCGCCAGCGGCCGGGACAGGAGGGATGAG.

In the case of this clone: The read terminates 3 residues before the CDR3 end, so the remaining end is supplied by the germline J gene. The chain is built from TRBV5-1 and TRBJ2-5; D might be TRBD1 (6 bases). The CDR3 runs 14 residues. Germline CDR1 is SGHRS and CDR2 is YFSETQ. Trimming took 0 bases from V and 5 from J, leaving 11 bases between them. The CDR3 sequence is CASSLATGLETQYF. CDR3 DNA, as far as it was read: TGCGCCAGCAGCTTGGCTACAGGGCTGGAGACC.

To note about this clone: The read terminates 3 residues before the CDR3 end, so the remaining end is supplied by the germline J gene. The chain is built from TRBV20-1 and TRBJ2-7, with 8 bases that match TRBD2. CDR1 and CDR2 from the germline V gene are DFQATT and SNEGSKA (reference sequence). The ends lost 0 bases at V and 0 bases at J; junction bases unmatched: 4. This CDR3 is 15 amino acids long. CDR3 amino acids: CSARDLAGSSYEQYF. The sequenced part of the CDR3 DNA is TGCAGTGCTAGAGATTTAGCGGGGAGCTCCTACGAG.

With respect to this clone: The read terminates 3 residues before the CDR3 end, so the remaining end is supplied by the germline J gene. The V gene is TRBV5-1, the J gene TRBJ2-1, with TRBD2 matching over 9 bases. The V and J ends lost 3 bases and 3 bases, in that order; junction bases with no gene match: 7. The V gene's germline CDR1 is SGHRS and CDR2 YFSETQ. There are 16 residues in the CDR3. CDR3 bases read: TGCGCCAGCAGCTCAGGCGGGGGGGCCGTCTACAATGAG. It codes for CASSSGGGAVYNE. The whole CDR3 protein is CASSSGGGAVYNEQFF.

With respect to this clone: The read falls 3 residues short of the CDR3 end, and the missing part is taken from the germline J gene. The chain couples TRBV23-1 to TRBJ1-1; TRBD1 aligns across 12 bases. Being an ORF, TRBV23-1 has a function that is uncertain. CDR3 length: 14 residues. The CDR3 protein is CATVTGTGGIGAFF. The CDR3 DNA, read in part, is TGCGCCACCGTCACGGGGACAGGGGGCATTGGA.

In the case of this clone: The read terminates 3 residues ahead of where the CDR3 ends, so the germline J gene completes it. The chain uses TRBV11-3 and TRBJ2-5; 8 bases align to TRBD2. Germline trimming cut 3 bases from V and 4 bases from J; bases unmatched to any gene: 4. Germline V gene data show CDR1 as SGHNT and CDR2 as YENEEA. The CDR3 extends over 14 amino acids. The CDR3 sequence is CASSLDGGAETQYF. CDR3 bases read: TGTGCCAGCAGCTTGGACGGGGGGGCAGAGACC.

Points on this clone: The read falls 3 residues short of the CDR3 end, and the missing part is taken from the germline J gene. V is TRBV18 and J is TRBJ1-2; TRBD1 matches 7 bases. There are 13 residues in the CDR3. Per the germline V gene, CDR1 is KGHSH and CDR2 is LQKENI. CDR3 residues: CASSPPTGTGYTF. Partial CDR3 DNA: TGTGCCAGCTCACCACCGACAGGGACGGGC. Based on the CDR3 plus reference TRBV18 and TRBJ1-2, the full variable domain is NAGVMQNPRHLVRRRGQEARLRCSPMKGHSHVYWYRQLPEEGLKFMVYLQKENIIDESGMPKERFSAEFPKEGPSILRIQQVVRGDSAAYFCASSPPTGTGYTFGSGTRLTVV.

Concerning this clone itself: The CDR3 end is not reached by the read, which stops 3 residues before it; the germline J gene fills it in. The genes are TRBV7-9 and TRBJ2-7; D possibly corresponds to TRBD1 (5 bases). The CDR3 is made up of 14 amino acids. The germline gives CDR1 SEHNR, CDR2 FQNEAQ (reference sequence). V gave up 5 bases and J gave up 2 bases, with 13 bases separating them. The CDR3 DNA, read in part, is TGTGCCAGCAGCCTCGACCAGGGCACCTACGAG. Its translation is CASSLDQGTYE. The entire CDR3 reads CASSLDQGTYEQYF. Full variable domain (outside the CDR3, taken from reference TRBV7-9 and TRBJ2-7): DTGVSQNPRHKITKRGQNVTFRCDPISEHNRLYWYRQTLGQGPEFLTYFQNEAQLEKSRLLSDRFSAERPKGSFSTLEIQRTEQGDSAMYLCASSLDQGTYEQYFGPGTRLTVT.

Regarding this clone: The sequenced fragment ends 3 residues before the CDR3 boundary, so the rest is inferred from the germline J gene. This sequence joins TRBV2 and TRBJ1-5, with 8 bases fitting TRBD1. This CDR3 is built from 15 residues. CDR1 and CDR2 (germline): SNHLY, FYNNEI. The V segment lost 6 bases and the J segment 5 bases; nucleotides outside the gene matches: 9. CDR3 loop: CASSIRQGSDQPQHF. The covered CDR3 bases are TGTGCCAGCAGCATACGACAGGGGAGTGATCAGCCC.

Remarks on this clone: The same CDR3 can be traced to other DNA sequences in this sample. CDR3 sequence reads: CASSPLTGTVGYEQYF. The sequenced CDR3 bases are TGTGCCAGCTCACCACTTACCGGGACAGTGGGTTACGAG. This sequence joins TRBV18 and TRBJ2-7; 7 bases line up with TRBD1. Read data end 3 residues before the CDR3 end; the end is taken from the germline J gene. Trimming took 1 base from V and 4 from J; bases not matched to a gene: 10. The germline V gene encodes CDR1 KGHSH and CDR2 LQKENI. This CDR3 has 16 residues. Looking up the rest from reference TRBV18 and TRBJ2-7 gives the full variable domain: NAGVMQNPRHLVRRRGQEARLRCSPMKGHSHVYWYRQLPEEGLKFMVYLQKENIIDESGMPKERFSAEFPKEGPSILRIQQVVRGDSAAYFCASSPLTGTVGYEQYFGPGTRLTVT.

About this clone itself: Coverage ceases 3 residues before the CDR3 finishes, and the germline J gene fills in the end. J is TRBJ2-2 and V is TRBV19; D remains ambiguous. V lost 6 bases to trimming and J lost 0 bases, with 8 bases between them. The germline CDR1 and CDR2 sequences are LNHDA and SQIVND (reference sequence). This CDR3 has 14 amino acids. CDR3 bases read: TGTGCCAGTAGCCTAAATCCGAACACCGGGGAG. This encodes CASSLNPNTGE. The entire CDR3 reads CASSLNPNTGELFF.

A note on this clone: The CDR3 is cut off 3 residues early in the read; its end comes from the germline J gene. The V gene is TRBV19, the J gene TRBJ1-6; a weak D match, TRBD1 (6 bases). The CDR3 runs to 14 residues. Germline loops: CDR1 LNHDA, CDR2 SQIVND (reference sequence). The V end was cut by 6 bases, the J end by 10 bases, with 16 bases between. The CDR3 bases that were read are TGTGCCAGTAGGGAACAGGGAAGACAGTCACCC. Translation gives CASREQGRQSP. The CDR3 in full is CASREQGRQSPLHF.

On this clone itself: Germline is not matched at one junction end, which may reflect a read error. CDR3: CASSQNPSGESTDTQYF. The CDR3 DNA, read in part, is TGCGCCAGCAGCCAAAATCCTAGCGGGGAAAGCACAGATACG. V is TRBV4-2 and J is TRBJ2-3, with 9 bases identical to TRBD2. The read terminates 3 residues ahead of where the CDR3 ends, so the germline J gene completes it. Germline V gene lookup returns CDR1 LGHNA and CDR2 YNFKEQ. This CDR3 is built from 17 residues.

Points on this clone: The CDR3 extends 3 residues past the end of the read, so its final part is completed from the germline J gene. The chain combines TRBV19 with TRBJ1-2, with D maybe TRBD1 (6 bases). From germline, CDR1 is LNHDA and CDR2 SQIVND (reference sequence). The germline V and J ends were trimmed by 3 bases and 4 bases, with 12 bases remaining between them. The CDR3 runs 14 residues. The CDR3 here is CASSMVRDTYGYTF. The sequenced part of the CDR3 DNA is TGTGCCAGTAGTATGGTACGGGACACCTATGGC.

This CDR3 is CSARGVDRTMDSPLHF. CDR3 DNA (partial): TGCAGTGCCCGAGGGGTCGACAGAACTATGGATTCACCC. The genes are TRBV20-1 and TRBJ1-6; TRBD1 is a possible D gene (5 bases). Read coverage stops 3 residues before the CDR3 terminus; the germline J gene supplies the remainder. The V gene lost 6 bases and the J gene lost 8 bases, with 23 bases spanning the gap. Germline V gives CDR1 DFQATT, CDR2 SNEGSKA (reference sequence). The CDR3 consists of 16 residues.

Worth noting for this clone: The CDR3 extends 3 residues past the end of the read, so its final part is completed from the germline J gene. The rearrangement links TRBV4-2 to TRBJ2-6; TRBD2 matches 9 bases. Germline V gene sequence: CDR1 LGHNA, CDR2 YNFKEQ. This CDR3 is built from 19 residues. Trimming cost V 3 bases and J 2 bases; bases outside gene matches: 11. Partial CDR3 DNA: TGTGCCAGCAGCCAGGCGCCCGGGACTAGCACTACTGGGGCCAACGTC. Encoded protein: CASSQAPGTSTTGANV. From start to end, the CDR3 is CASSQAPGTSTTGANVLTF.

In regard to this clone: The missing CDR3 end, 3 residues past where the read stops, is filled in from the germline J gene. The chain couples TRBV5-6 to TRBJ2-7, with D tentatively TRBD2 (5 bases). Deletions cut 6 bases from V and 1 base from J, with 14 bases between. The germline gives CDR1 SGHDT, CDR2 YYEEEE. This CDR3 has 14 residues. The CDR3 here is CASNVGVRSYEQYF. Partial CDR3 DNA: TGTGCCAGCAATGTCGGGGTGCGGTCCTACGAG.

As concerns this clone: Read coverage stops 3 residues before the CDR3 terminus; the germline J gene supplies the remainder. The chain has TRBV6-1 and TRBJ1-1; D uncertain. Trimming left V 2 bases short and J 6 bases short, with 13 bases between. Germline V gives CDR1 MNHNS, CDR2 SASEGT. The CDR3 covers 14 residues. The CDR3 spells CASSERGSASEAFF. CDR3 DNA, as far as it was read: TGTGCCAGCAGTGAACGGGGATCGGCATCTGAA.

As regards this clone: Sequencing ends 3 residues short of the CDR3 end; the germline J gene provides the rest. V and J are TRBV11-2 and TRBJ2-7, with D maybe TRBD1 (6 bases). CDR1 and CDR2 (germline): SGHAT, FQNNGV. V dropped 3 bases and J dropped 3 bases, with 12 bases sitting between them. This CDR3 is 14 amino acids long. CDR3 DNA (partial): TGTGCCAGCAGCTTTGGGGCAGGGGTCTACGAG. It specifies CASSFGAGVYE. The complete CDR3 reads CASSFGAGVYEQYF.

The sequenced CDR3 bases are TGTGCCAGCAGTCCGGGACAGGGAGCCTCCTACGAG. This translates into CASSPGQGASYE. The full-length CDR3 reads as CASSPGQGASYEQYF. The J gene is TRBJ2-7, the V gene TRBV12-3 or TRBV12-4; 9 nucleotides match TRBD1. The read stops 3 residues short of the end of the CDR3; the missing end is completed from the germline J gene. CDR3 length: 15 residues. With V trimmed by 5 bases and J by 0 bases, 5 bases remained unmatched.

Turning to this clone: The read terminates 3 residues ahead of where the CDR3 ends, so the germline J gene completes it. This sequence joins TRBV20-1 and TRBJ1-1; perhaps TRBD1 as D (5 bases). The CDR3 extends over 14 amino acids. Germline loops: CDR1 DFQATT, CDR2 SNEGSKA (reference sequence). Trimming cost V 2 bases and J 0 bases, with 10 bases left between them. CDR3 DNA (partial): TGCAGTGCTAGACGGGGGGGTTTGAACACTGAA. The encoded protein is CSARRGGLNTE. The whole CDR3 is CSARRGGLNTEAFF.

The sequenced part of the CDR3 DNA is TGCAGTGCTAGAGATGTTGGGACAGGGAATGAAAAA. This codes for CSARDVGTGNEK. The whole CDR3 reads CSARDVGTGNEKLFF. V is TRBV20-1 and J is TRBJ1-4, with 9 bases lining up with TRBD1. The read gets to within 3 residues of the CDR3 end, and the germline J gene fills in the rest. CDR1 and CDR2 from the germline V gene are DFQATT and SNEGSKA (reference sequence). CDR3 length: 15 residues. Unmatched junction bases numbered 4, after V lost 0 bases and J lost 5 bases.